The 5 T cell receptor beta chains given below trace back to one sample, sequenced in a study of OX40 agonist ivuxolimab in advanced cancers. Assay: immunoSEQ multiplex PCR; the TCRdb copy retains only in-frame clones and omits some. Among tens of thousands of clones, roughly 92% were seen once, and the ten largest hold under 0.7%. Source: CD4+ or CD8+ T cells sorted from blood, taken in a trial of the OX40 agonist ivuxolimab. Receptor source: an adult with an advanced solid tumor such as melanoma, head and neck, liver or kidney cancer.

The rearrangement links TRBV30 to TRBJ1-6; 8 nucleotides agree with TRBD1. This CDR3 is 17 amino acids long. CDR1 and CDR2 (germline): GTSNPN, SVGIG (reference sequence). The ends lost 1 base at V and 2 bases at J; junction bases unmatched: 7. The CDR3 DNA reads TGTGCCTGGAGTGCCGGATCACAGGGGGCCTATAATTCACCCCTCCACTTT. It translates to CAWSAGSQGAYNSPLHF.

The rearrangement links TRBV27 to TRBJ2-1; 8 bases are shared with TRBD2. The CDR3 runs to 16 residues. Per germline, CDR1 MNHEY and CDR2 SMNVEV (reference sequence). The trim removed 1 base at V and 6 bases at J, leaving 8 bases unmatched. The CDR3 reads CASSLFWTSMGNEQFF. CDR3 nucleotides: TGTGCCAGCAGTTTATTTTGGACTAGCATGGGCAATGAGCAGTTCTTC.

This chain uses TRBV27 with TRBJ2-2; perhaps TRBD1 as D (6 bases). V was shortened by 7 bases and J by 5 bases, with 17 bases between the two germline ends. The germline gives CDR1 MNHEY, CDR2 SMNVEV (reference sequence). There are 15 residues in the CDR3. The CDR3 region has the DNA TGTGCCAGCACCCGCACAGGGATGGGGACCGGGGAGCTGTTTTTT. Translated: CASTRTGMGTGELFF.

The rearrangement joins TRBV30 to TRBJ1-5; 9 nucleotides line up with TRBD1. V dropped 5 bases and J dropped 6; count of bases not matched to a gene: 8. The CDR3 runs 14 residues. Germline-derived CDR1 and CDR2 are GTSNPN and SVGIG (reference sequence). CDR3 residues: CAWATGGLSQPQHF. In DNA, the CDR3 is TGTGCCTGGGCTACAGGGGGCTTAAGTCAGCCCCAGCATTTT. Looking up the rest from reference TRBV30 and TRBJ1-5 gives the full variable domain: SQTIHQWPATLVQPVGSPLSLECTVEGTSNPNLYWYRQAAGRGLQLLFYSVGIGQISSEVPQNLSASRPQDRQFILSSKKLLLSDSGFYLCAWATGGLSQPQHFGDGTRLSIL.

This clone is a singleton in its sample. The chain combines TRBV30 with TRBJ1-2; D is possibly TRBD1 (5 bases). Trimming left V 8 bases short and J 5 bases short, with 12 bases between. The CDR3 runs 11 residues. CDR1 GTSNPN and CDR2 SVGIG come from the germline V gene (reference sequence). The CDR3 sequence is CAQVQAYGYTF. CDR3 DNA: TGTGCCCAGGTACAGGCTTATGGCTACACCTTC. Full variable domain (missing parts from reference TRBV30 and TRBJ1-2): SQTIHQWPATLVQPVGSPLSLECTVEGTSNPNLYWYRQAAGRGLQLLFYSVGIGQISSEVPQNLSASRPQDRQFILSSKKLLLSDSGFYLCAQVQAYGYTFGSGTRLTVV.